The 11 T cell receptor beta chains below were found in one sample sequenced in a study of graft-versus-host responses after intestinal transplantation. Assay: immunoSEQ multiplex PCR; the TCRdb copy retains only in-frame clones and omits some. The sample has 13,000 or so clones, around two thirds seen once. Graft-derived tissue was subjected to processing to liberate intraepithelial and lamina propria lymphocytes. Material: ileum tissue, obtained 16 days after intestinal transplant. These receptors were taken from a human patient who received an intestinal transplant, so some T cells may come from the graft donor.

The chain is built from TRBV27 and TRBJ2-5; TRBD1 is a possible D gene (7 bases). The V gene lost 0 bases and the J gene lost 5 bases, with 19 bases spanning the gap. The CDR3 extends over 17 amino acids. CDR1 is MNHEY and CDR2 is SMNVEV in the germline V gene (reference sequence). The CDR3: CASSLSRWGRGVETQYF. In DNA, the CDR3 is TGTGCCAGCAGTTTATCAAGATGGGGCAGGGGGGTGGAGACCCAGTACTTC.

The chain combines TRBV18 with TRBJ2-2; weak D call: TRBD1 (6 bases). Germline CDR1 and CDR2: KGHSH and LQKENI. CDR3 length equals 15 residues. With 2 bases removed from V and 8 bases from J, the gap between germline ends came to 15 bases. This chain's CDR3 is CASSPATGTAGELFF. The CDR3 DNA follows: TGTGCCAGCTCACCAGCGACAGGTACCGCGGGGGAGCTGTTTTTT. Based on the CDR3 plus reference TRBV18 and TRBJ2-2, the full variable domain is NAGVMQNPRHLVRRRGQEARLRCSPMKGHSHVYWYRQLPEEGLKFMVYLQKENIIDESGMPKERFSAEFPKEGPSILRIQQVVRGDSAAYFCASSPATGTAGELFFGEGSRLTVL.

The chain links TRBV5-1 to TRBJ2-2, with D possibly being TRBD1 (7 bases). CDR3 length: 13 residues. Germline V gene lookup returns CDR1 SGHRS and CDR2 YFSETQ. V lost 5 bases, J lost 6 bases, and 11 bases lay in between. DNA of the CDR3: TGCGCCAGCAGGTTCAGGGGGGCCGGGGAGCTGTTTTTT. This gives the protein CASRFRGAGELFF.

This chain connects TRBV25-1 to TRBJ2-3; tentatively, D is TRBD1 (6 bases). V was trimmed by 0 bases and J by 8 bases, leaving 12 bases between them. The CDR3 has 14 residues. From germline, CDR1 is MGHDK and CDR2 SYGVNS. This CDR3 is CASSEYVGGLTQYF. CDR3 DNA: TGTGCCAGCAGTGAATATGTTGGGGGCCTTACGCAGTATTTT.

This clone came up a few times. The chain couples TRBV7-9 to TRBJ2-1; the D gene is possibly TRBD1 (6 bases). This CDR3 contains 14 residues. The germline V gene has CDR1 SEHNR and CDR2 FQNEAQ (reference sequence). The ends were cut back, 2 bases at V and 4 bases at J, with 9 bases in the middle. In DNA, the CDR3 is TGTGCCAGCAGCTTAACAGGGAGATACAATGAGCAGTTCTTC. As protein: CASSLTGRYNEQFF.

The CDR3: CASSLVGLAGITDTQYF. CDR3 nucleotides: TGTGCCAGCAGCTTAGTAGGACTAGCGGGAATCACAGATACGCAGTATTTT. The J gene is TRBJ2-3, the V gene TRBV7-8, with 12 bases identical to TRBD2. The CDR3 totals 17 residues. V was pared by 1 base and J by 2 bases, with 4 bases of the junction left unmatched. Per the germline V gene, CDR1 is SGHVS and CDR2 is FQNEAQ. Complete variable domain (other parts from reference TRBV7-8 and TRBJ2-3): GAGVSQSPRYKVAKRGQDVALRCDPISGHVSLFWYQQALGQGPEFLTYFQNEAQLDKSGLPSDRFFAERPEGSVSTLKIQRTQQEDSAVYLCASSLVGLAGITDTQYFGPGTRLTVL.

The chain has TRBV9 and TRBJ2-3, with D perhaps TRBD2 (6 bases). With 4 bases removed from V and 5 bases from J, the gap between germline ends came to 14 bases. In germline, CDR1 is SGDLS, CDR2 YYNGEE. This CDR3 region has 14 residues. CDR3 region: CASSPLVGGDTQYF. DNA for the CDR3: TGTGCCAGCAGCCCACTAGTGGGGGGAGATACGCAGTATTTT.

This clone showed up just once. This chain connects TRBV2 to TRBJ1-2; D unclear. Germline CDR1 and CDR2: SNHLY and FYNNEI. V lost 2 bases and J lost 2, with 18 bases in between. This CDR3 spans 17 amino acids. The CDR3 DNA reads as TGTGCCAGCAGTGAACTCCGGGGAGTTACGCTCAACTATGGCTACACCTTC. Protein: CASSELRGVTLNYGYTF.

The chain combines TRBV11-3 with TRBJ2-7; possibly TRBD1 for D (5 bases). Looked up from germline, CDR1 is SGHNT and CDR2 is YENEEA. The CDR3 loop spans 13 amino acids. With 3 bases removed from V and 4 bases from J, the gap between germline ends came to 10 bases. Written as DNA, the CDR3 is TGTGCCAGCAGCTTGCAGGGTGGATACGAGCAGTACTTC. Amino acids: CASSLQGGYEQYF. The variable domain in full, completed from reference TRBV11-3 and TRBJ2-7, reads EAGVVQSPRYKIIEKKQPVAFWCNPISGHNTLYWYLQNLGQGPELLIRYENEEAVDDSQLPKDRFSAERLKGVDSTLKIQPAELGDSAVYLCASSLQGGYEQYFGPGTRLTVT.

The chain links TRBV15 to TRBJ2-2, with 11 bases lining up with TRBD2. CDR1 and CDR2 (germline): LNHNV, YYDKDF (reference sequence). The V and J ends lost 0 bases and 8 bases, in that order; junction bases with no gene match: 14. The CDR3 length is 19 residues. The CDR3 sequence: CATSRDHLAGGLPYGELFF. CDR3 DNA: TGTGCCACCAGCAGAGATCATCTAGCGGGAGGTCTTCCATATGGGGAGCTGTTTTTT.

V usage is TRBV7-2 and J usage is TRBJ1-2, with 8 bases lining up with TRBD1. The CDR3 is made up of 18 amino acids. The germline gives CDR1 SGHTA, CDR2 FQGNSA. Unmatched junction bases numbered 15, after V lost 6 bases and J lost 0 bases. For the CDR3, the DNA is TGTGCCAGCAGTCCAGGGGGCTCTTCCACCCCAGCTAACTATGGCTACACCTTC. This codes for CASSPGGSSTPANYGYTF.